These 9 T cell receptor beta chains share one sample of origin, sequenced in a study of T cells after yellow fever vaccination. TCRdb analysed the 5' RACE reads with MiXCR anew, one entry per CDR3 protein. The profile shows 550,000 or so distinct CDR3 sequences, 15% to 20% of them singletons. The specimen was PBMCs, collected 15 days after the yellow fever booster vaccination. These receptors all stem from a young man who received the YFV17D yellow fever vaccine.

This clonotype appeared a few times. The rearrangement joins TRBV15 to TRBJ1-1, with D possibly being TRBD1 (5 bases). This CDR3 has 15 residues. The V and J ends lost 0 bases and 1 base respectively, with 9 bases between them. Germline-derived CDR1 and CDR2 are LNHNV and YYDKDF (reference sequence). CDR3 sequence reads: CATSRDRGPNTEAFF. The CDR3 nucleotides read TGTGCCACCAGCAGAGATAGGGGTCCGAACACTGAAGCTTTCTTT.

This clonotype was found many times. The chain's CDR3 is CASSPGAAPGELFF. For the CDR3, the DNA is TGCGCCAGCAGCCCGGGAGCTGCCCCCGGGGAGCTGTTTTTT. V is TRBV5-1 and J is TRBJ2-2; the D gene is possibly TRBD2 (6 bases). There are 14 residues in the CDR3. V was clipped by 4 bases and J by 6 bases, with 13 bases between them. The germline CDR1 and CDR2 sequences are SGHRS and YFSETQ.

This clonotype has just a few counts. The rearrangement joins TRBV27 to TRBJ1-2, with D perhaps TRBD1 (5 bases). The germline V and J ends were trimmed by 8 bases and 7 bases, with 11 bases remaining between them. The CDR3 length is 11 residues. Germline CDR1 MNHEY, CDR2 SMNVEV (reference sequence). The CDR3 DNA sequence: TGTGCCAGCGGCTGGGGGGGTGGCTACACCTTC. Encoded protein: CASGWGGGYTF.

The V and J genes are TRBV5-1 and TRBJ2-3; D possibly matches TRBD1 or TRBD2 (5 bases each). V was pared by 6 bases and J by 4 bases, with 15 bases between. Per the germline V gene, CDR1 is SGHRS and CDR2 is YFSETQ. The CDR3 consists of 14 residues. CDR3 sequence reads: CASTGPGRSDTQYF. CDR3 DNA sequence: TGCGCCAGCACAGGCCCGGGGCGCTCAGATACGCAGTATTTT.

The chain uses TRBV7-2 and TRBJ2-7; TRBD2 might be the D (6 bases). CDR1 SGHTA and CDR2 FQGNSA come from the germline V gene. V was cut by 5 bases and J by 1 base, with 12 bases left in between. The CDR3 is 14 residues long. The CDR3 DNA sequence: TGTGCCAGCAGCCGCTGGGACTCATCCTACGAGCAGTACTTC. Its translation is CASSRWDSSYEQYF.

This chain joins TRBV2 and TRBJ2-2; no clear D. The CDR3 is 13 amino acids. Germline CDR1 SNHLY, CDR2 FYNNEI. V shed 7 bases and J shed 8 bases, with 14 bases lying between them. CDR3 sequence reads: CASTTHSRGELFF. The CDR3 DNA reads TGTGCCAGCACCACCCACTCACGGGGGGAGCTGTTTTTT.

This clonotype was seen only a few times. V gene TRBV7-6 combines with J gene TRBJ2-3, with D perhaps matching TRBD1 or TRBD2 (5 bases each). Germline CDR1 reads SGHVS; CDR2 reads FNYEAQ. Trimming took 1 base from V and 6 from J, leaving 14 bases between them. The CDR3 runs to 15 residues. The CDR3 region has the DNA TGTGCCAGCAGCTTAGAGGCAACGGGGCTGGATACGCAGTATTTT. Translation: CASSLEATGLDTQYF.

The chain uses TRBV30 and TRBJ2-7; D uncertain. CDR3 length equals 11 residues. With 0 bases removed from V and 3 bases from J, the gap between germline ends came to 3 bases. CDR1 and CDR2 (germline): GTSNPN, SVGIG (reference sequence). The CDR3, as DNA: TGTGCCTGGAGTGTCAGCTACGAGCAGTACTTC. Translation gives CAWSVSYEQYF.

This clonotype was counted only a few times. The chain couples TRBV20-1 to TRBJ2-5; the match to TRBD2 covers 9 bases. The length of the CDR3 is 15 residues. CDR1 DFQATT and CDR2 SNEGSKA come from the germline V gene (reference sequence). The V gene end was trimmed by 4 bases and the J gene end by 1 base; junction bases not matched to a gene: 7. DNA for the CDR3: TGCAGTGCTATTAGGACTAGCGCCCCCCAAGAGACCCAGTACTTC. Translated, it gives CSAIRTSAPQETQYF.